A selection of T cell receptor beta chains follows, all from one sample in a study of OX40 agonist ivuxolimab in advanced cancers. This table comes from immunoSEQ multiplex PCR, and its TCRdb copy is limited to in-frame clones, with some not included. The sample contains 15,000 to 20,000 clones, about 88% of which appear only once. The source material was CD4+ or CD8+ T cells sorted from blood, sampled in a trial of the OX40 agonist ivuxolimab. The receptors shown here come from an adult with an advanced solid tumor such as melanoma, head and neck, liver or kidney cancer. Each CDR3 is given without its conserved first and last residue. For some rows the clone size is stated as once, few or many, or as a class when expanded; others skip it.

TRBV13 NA ASSPGQGPDTQY
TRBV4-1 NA ASSQDRQGPGYEQY
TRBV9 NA ASSYGTGGEKLF
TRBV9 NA ASSAQGGDTQY
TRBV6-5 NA ASSYGTGSVYEAF
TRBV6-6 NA ASTGWSNEQF
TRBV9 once ASSVGGGAYEQY
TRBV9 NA ASSPRTGELF
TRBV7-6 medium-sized ASSLAWGLNTIY
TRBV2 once ASSTGGVAGYT
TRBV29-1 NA SVGTDSNQPQH
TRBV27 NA ASSSRQGGAVYEQY
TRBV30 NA AWTGQGGGYT
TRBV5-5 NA ASSLGTYLEQY
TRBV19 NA ASSTTGGANTEAF
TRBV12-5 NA ASAGELSGNTIY
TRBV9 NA ASSVVAGDMNTEAF
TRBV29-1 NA SVPDRASGELF
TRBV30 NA AWSVPRSSYEQY
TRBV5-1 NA ASSGYPGGETQY
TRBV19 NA ASSVSRDRGHEQY
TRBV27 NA AILSGGEQF
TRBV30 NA AWSVPGFTYSYEQY
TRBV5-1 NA ASSPGPGADTQY
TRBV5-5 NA ASSLIGGDTQY
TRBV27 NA ASSPYWDSPFGYT
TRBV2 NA ASREPTDHQETQY
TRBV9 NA ASSGPRGPGTEAF
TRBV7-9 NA ASSSPNLSGGDHNEQF
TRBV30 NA AWKDGSYEQY
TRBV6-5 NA ASKTGGLHGELF
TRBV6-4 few ASSDSGLAGDTGELF
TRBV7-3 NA ASSSFADNNEQF
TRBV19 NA ASSMGGAPYEQY
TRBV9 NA ASSAPTGGNTGELF
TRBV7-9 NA ASSLGGTGELF
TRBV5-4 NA ASSLGDRVFGRTNEKLF
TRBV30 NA AWLTSSYEQY
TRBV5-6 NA ASSLVGDAGNTEAF
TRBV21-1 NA ASSKAAGTSDTEAF
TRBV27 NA ASRASGVYEQY
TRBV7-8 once ASSLAGTGGGPGY